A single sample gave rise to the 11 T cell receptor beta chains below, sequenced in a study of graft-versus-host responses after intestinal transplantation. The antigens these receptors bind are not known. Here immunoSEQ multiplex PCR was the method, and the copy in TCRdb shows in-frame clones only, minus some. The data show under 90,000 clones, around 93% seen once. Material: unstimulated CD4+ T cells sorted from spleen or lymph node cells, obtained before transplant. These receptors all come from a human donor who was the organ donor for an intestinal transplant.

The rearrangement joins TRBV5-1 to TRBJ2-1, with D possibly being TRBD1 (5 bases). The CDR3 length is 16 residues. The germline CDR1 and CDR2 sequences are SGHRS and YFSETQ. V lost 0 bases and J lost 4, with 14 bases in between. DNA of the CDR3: TGCGCCAGCAGCTTGGAAAGGGGCCCCGGGTACAATGAGCAGTTCTTC. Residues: CASSLERGPGYNEQFF.

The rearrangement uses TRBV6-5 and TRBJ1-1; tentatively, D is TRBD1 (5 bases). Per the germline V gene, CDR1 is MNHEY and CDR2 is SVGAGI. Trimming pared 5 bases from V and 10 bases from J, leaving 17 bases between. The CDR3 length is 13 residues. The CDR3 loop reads CASSDRGYSGAFF. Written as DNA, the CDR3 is TGTGCCAGCAGTGATAGGGGCTATTCTGGAGCTTTCTTT.

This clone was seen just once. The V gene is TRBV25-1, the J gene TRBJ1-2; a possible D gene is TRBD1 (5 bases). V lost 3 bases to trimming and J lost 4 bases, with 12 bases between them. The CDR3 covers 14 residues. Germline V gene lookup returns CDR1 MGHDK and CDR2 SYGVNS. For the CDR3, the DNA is TGTGCCAGCAGTGACAGGGAAGAGATCTATGGCTACACCTTC. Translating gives CASSDREEIYGYTF.

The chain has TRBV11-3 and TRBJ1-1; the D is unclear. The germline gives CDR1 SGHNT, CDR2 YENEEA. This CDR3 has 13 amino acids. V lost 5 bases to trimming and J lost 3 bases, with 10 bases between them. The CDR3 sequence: CASSPAEDTEAFF. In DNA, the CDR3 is TGTGCCAGCAGCCCAGCGGAGGACACTGAAGCTTTCTTT.

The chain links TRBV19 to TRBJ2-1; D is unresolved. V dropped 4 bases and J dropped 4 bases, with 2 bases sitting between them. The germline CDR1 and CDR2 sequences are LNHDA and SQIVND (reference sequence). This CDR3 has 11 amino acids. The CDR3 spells CASSTYNEQFF. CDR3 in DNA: TGTGCCAGTAGTACTTACAATGAGCAGTTCTTC. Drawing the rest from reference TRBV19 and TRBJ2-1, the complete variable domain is DGGITQSPKYLFRKEGQNVTLSCEQNLNHDAMYWYRQDPGQGLRLIYYSQIVNDFQKGDIAEGYSVSREKKESFPLTVTSAQKNPTAFYLCASSTYNEQFFGPGTRLTVL.

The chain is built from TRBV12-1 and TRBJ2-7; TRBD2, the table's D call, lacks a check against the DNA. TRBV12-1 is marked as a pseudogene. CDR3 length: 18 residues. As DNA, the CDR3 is TGTGCCAGCAGCCCACCGCGGTTTATAACTAGCGGTTCCTACGAGCAGTACTTC. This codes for CASSPPRFITSGSYEQYF.

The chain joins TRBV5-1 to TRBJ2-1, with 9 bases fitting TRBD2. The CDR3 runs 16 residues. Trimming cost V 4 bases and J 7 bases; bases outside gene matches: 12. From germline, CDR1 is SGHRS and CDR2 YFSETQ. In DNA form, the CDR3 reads TGCGCCAGCAGCCTACTAAGCCCTAGCGGGAAGAATGAGCAGTTCTTC. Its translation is CASSLLSPSGKNEQFF.

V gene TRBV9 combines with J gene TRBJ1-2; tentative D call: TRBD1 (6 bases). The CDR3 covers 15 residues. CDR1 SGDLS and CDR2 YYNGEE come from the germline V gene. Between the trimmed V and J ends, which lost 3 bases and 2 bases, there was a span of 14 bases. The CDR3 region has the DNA TGTGCCAGCAGCGGAAGGACAGCCTCAAACTATGGCTACACCTTC. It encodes CASSGRTASNYGYTF.

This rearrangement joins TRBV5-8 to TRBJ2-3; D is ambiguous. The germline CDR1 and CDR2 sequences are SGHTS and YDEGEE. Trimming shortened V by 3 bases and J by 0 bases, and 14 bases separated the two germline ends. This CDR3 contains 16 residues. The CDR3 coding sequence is TGTGCCAGCAGCTCCGATTGGAGTAAGAGCACAGATACGCAGTATTTT. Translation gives CASSSDWSKSTDTQYF. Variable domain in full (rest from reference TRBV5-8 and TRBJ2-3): EAGVTQSPTHLIKTRGQQATLRCSPISGHTSVYWYQQALGLGLQFLLWYDEGEERNRGNFPPRFSGRQFPNYSSELNVNALELEDSALYLCASSSDWSKSTDTQYFGPGTRLTVL.

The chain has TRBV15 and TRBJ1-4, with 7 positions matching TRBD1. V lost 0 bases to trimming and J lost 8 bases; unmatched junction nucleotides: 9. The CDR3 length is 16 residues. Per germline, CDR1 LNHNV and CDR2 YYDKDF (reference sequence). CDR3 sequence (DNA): TGTGCCACCAGCAGAGATAGTAGGGGGCATGGGGAAAAACTGTTTTTT. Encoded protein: CATSRDSRGHGEKLFF.

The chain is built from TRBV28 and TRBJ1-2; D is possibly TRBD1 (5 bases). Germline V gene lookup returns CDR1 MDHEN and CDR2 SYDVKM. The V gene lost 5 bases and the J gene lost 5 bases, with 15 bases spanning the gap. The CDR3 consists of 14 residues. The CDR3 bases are TGTGCCAGCAGTGAGAGGACATACTTTTATGGCTACACCTTC. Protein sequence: CASSERTYFYGYTF.